This T cell receptor (beta chain) originates from a study of OX40 agonist ivuxolimab in advanced cancers. Across the whole study: Participants averaged about 60 years of age (range 23 to 79) and were over 75% male.

The data were produced by immunoSEQ multiplex PCR, yet TCRdb's version contains in-frame clones alone and is incomplete. The data hold 75,000 to 100,000 clones, with approximately 91% observed a single time. The CDR3 consists of 14 residues. Losses at the gene ends were 4 bases for V and 5 bases for J; bases not matched to a gene: 5. The germline V gene encodes CDR1 SGHRS and CDR2 YFSETQ. Exclusion of a patient followed from autoimmune disease history or systemic immunosuppression. This chain connects TRBV5-1 to TRBJ1-1, with 10 positions matching TRBD1. This clonotype was sampled from an adult with an advanced solid tumor such as melanoma, head and neck, liver or kidney cancer. The input for sequencing was CD4+ or CD8+ T cells sorted from blood, taken in a trial of the OX40 agonist ivuxolimab. The CDR3 DNA sequence: TGCGCCAGCAGCCCCCGGGGACAGGGGACTGAAGCTTTCTTT. Translating it yields CASSPRGQGTEAFF.